One TCR beta chain is described in this entry. Its antigen target is currently unknown. The sample holds no much larger clone one base away, and base qualities are not on file. The CDR3, cysteine through phenylalanine, is 15 amino acids long. Left in the record is the CDR3 DNA by itself, 45 bases read in frame from the first base. The germline V gene supplies CDR1 KGHSH and CDR2 LQKENI. At the junction V is shortened by 4 bases and J by 0 bases; bases outside the gene matches: 5. Each collaborating institution followed its own protocols to collect whole blood in K2EDTA tubes. For TCRbeta analysis, collaborators shipped samples as frozen whole blood, isolated PBMCs, or DNA extracted from either of those sample types. These data are taken from a study of blood T cell repertoires in COVID-19 (dated by TCRdb to 2018 to 2020). With regard to the full study: The collaborator samples originated in the United States, Italy and Spain and spanned the acute and convalescent phases of COVID-19. The material from the prospective study consisted of cDNA or gDNA derived from T cells, B-cell-depleted T cells, or PBMCs. Subjects who had been exposed to COVID-19, were actively infected with it, or had recovered from it provided the deeply sampled blood TCRbeta repertoires that made up the dataset. The repertoires were made available in a free public database intended to serve as a resource for research on the immune response to SARS-CoV-2. Samples were obtained from the ongoing ImmuneRACE study (first 160 participants) and from over 1,000 subjects provided by 6 global collaborators. A de-identified subject ID, COVID-19 status, age in years and sex were almost always included in the sample metadata. Where available, HLA class I and class II types were taken from metadata supplied by the sample provider and were not determined by assay-based typing. The investigation overall reported the following: The amount of clinical and demographic metadata varied by source and participant and was provided uncurated.

TCRbeta CDR3 regions were amplified from genomic DNA by means of the immunoSEQ Assay, a bias-controlled multiplex PCR. The study's processing was this. Nucleated cell counts per sample were estimated from amplification of reference gene primers within the assay. To quantify the absolute abundance of each unique TCRbeta CDR3 rearrangement, sequence reads were collapsed and filtered. For each sample, productive Simpson clonality was calculated as the square root of Simpson's diversity index over productive rearrangements. TCRdb holds this immuneACCESS table with in-frame rearrangements only. Some clones are missing; in checked studies, unresolved V genes explain under half, and the rest has no known cause. V and J calls and clone size are given by that table; D and trimming were obtained from the DNA. Across this sample there are about 140,000 clones, with about 87% seen only once. 1.7% of the sample lies in the top ten.

The origin of this receptor is a woman in her forties or fifties with acute or convalescent COVID-19. The sequence links TRBV18 to TRBJ2-7; TRBD1 aligns with 8 central bases. Sequencing input: peripheral blood. The nucleotides are TGTGCCAGCTCACGGGGAGGACAGGGCTCCTACGAGCAGTACTTC. Its protein is CASSRGGQGSYEQYF.